These 30 T cell receptor beta chains were all obtained from the same sample, sequenced in a study of T-cell reconstitution after alpha-beta-depleted transplantation in children. Using unique molecular identifiers, the investigators prepared the TCRbeta library. TCRdb re-analysed the PCR reads in MiXCR, keeping a single row per CDR3 protein. This sample has about 170,000 distinct CDR3 sequences, with 11% found just once. This material consisted of PBMCs, taken before TCRalphabeta/CD19-depleted stem cell transplant. Source of these receptors: a boy younger than 10 with acute myeloid leukemia, due to receive a stem cell transplant.

This clonotype was detected ten times or more. This chain connects TRBV20-1 to TRBJ2-7; no reliable D call. The germline V gene encodes CDR1 DFQATT and CDR2 SNEGSKA (reference sequence). Trimming took 2 bases from V and 1 from J, leaving 9 bases between them. This CDR3 comprises 13 residues. CDR3 nucleotides: TGCAGTGCTAGAAAACAGAATTCCTACGAGCAGTACGTC. As protein: CSARKQNSYEQYV.

The gene calls are TRBV7-9 and TRBJ2-1, with 7 bases lining up with TRBD2. This CDR3 comprises 13 residues. V gave up 8 bases and J gave up 7 bases; unmatched junction bases: 8. Germline lookup yields CDR1 SEHNR and CDR2 FQNEAQ (reference sequence). This CDR3 reads CASRSGVTNEQFF. The CDR3 DNA sequence: TGTGCCAGCCGAAGCGGGGTGACAAATGAGCAGTTCTTC.

Ten or more counts support this clonotype. The chain recombines TRBV12-3 or TRBV12-4 with TRBJ1-6; D not resolved. The CDR3 spans 14 residues. V was trimmed by 1 base and J by 9 bases, leaving 10 bases between them. CDR3 DNA sequence: TGTGCCAGCAGTTTAGAGGGAATGGGTTCACCCCTCCACTTT. The encoded protein is CASSLEGMGSPLHF.

Details on this clonotype: A much bigger clone sits one base away, suggesting this may be a read error. The rearrangement uses TRBV29-1 and TRBJ1-2; 7 bases match TRBD1. With V trimmed by 4 bases and J by 2 bases, 7 bases remained unmatched. The CDR3 is 14 amino acids. Germline V gene sequence: CDR1 SQVTM, CDR2 ANQGSEA. The CDR3 here is CSVVEGAENYGYTF. The CDR3, as DNA: TGCAGCGTTGTCGAGGGGGCAGAGAACTATGGCTACACCTTC. The whole variable domain, filled in from reference TRBV29-1 and TRBJ1-2, reads SAVISQKPSRDICQRGTSLTIQCQVDSQVTMMFWYRQQPGQSLTLIATANQGSEATYESGFVIDKFPISRPNLTFSTLTVSNMSPEDSSIYLCSVVEGAENYGYTFGSGTRLTVV.

As to this clonotype: Being one base from a much bigger clone, this may be a read error. The genes are TRBV4-1 and TRBJ2-3, with 8 bases identical to TRBD2. Germline V gives CDR1 MGHRA, CDR2 YSYEKL. The CDR3 is made up of 15 amino acids. The CDR3 protein is CVSSQRGGGTDTQYF. The CDR3 DNA follows: TGCGTCAGCAGCCAACGGGGGGGAGGGACAGATACGCAGTATTTT.

This clonotype was recorded many times. This chain uses TRBV15 with TRBJ2-6; tentatively, D is TRBD1 (6 bases). Germline assignment: CDR1 LNHNV and CDR2 YYDKDF (reference sequence). Trimming removed 0 bases from V and 4 bases from J, with 10 bases in between. CDR3 length equals 16 residues. In DNA, the CDR3 is TGTGCCACCAGCAGAGATGCAGGGGTCGGGGCCAACGTCCTGACTTTC. This gives the protein CATSRDAGVGANVLTF. Drawing the rest from reference TRBV15 and TRBJ2-6, the complete variable domain is DAMVIQNPRYQVTQFGKPVTLSCSQTLNHNVMYWYQQKSSQAPKLLFHYYDKDFNNEADTPDNFQSRRPNTSFCFLDIRSPGLGDTAMYLCATSRDAGVGANVLTFGAGSRLTVL.

There are many counts of this clonotype. The CDR3 region is CASSQMAGGNQETQYF. CDR3 nucleotide sequence: TGTGCCAGCAGCCAAATGGCGGGGGGGAACCAAGAGACCCAGTACTTC. The chain recombines TRBV4-2 with TRBJ2-5; 9 bases agree with TRBD2. V shed 2 bases, J shed 0 bases, and the junction held 4 bases outside the gene matches. CDR1 and CDR2 from the germline V gene are LGHNA and YNFKEQ. CDR3 length: 16 residues.

In this sample, this clonotype turned up many times. The chain uses TRBV5-1 and TRBJ2-6, with 10 nucleotides matching TRBD1. The germline gives CDR1 SGHRS, CDR2 YFSETQ. V was pared by 4 bases and J by 0 bases, with 4 bases of the junction left unmatched. This CDR3 spans 17 amino acids. The CDR3 region is CASSKGQGSSGANVLTF. In nucleotides, the CDR3 is TGCGCCAGCAGCAAGGGACAGGGGAGCTCTGGGGCCAACGTCCTGACTTTC.

This clonotype was observed a handful of times. The chain links TRBV5-8 to TRBJ2-3; 13 bases match TRBD2. Germline lookup yields CDR1 SGHTS and CDR2 YDEGEE. The CDR3 covers 16 residues. With 3 bases clipped from V and 4 bases from J, the junction kept 5 bases outside the gene matches. The CDR3 DNA sequence: TGTGCCAGCAGCTCGGGGACTAGCGGGATCCCAGATACGCAGTATTTT. Its protein is CASSSGTSGIPDTQYF.

This clonotype has only one observation. The V and J genes are TRBV7-3 and TRBJ2-7; 11 nucleotides match TRBD2. The length of the CDR3 is 14 residues. Trimming took 5 bases from V and 7 from J; bases not matched to a gene: 7. Germline CDR1 is SGHTA and CDR2 is FQGTGA. CDR3 nucleotides: TGTGCCAGCAGCCCCTCTGGACTAGCGGGTGAGCAGTACTTC. It yields the protein CASSPSGLAGEQYF.

Many counts were recorded for this clonotype. This chain connects TRBV6-5 to TRBJ2-7; TRBD2 matches 8 bases. V lost 2 bases, J lost 7 bases, and 7 bases stayed unmatched. CDR1 and CDR2 (germline): MNHEY, SVGAGI. This CDR3 has 14 residues. The CDR3: CASSYGAGVEEQYF. CDR3 coding DNA: TGTGCCAGCAGTTACGGAGCGGGAGTAGAAGAGCAGTACTTC.

This clonotype was counted at least ten times. The gene calls are TRBV6-1 and TRBJ2-7, with TRBD1 matching 8 bases. From germline, CDR1 is MNHNS and CDR2 SASEGT. With 3 bases clipped from V and 2 bases from J, the junction kept 3 bases outside the gene matches. The CDR3 length is 14 residues. The CDR3 here is CASSEGDRTYEQYV. CDR3 DNA sequence: TGTGCCAGCAGTGAGGGGGACAGGACCTACGAGCAGTACGTC.

This clonotype was observed many times. The V and J genes are TRBV7-3 and TRBJ2-5; 8 nucleotides line up with TRBD2. J lost 5 bases, V lost 1 base, and 6 bases had no gene match. CDR1 is SGHTA and CDR2 is FQGTGA in the germline V gene. CDR3 size: 15 residues. Written as DNA, the CDR3 is TGTGCCAGCAGCTTAAGCGGGGGGATGTTTGAGACCCAGTACTTC. Its protein product is CASSLSGGMFETQYF. The full variable domain, rest sourced from reference TRBV7-3 and TRBJ2-5, is GAGVSQTPSNKVTEKGKYVELRCDPISGHTALYWYRQSLGQGPEFLIYFQGTGAADDSGLPNDRFFAVRPEGSVSTLKIQRTERGDSAVYLCASSLSGGMFETQYFGPGTRLLVL.

This clonotype was counted ten times or more. This chain uses TRBV29-1 with TRBJ1-1, with D perhaps TRBD1 (6 bases). CDR1 and CDR2 (germline): SQVTM, ANQGSEA. This CDR3 comprises 18 residues. Deletions cut 2 bases from V and 0 bases from J, with 22 bases between. CDR3 in DNA: TGCAGCGTTGAACCTACCTCGGGAAGAACAGGGATGAACACTGAAGCTTTCTTT. It specifies CSVEPTSGRTGMNTEAFF.

This clonotype was observed many times. This chain joins TRBV18 and TRBJ1-1; 7 nucleotides agree with TRBD1. The germline CDR1 and CDR2 sequences are KGHSH and LQKENI. The CDR3 sequence is 12 residues long. J was trimmed by 10 bases and V by 3 bases; bases with no gene match: 5. This CDR3 reads CASSPQGDRAFF. The CDR3 nucleotides read TGTGCCAGCTCACCGCAGGGGGACAGAGCTTTCTTT.

This clonotype was seen ten or more times. This chain joins TRBV12-3 or TRBV12-4 and TRBJ2-2; 8 nucleotides match TRBD2. The V gene end was trimmed by 8 bases and the J gene end by 3 bases; junction bases not matched to a gene: 8. CDR3 size: 15 residues. The CDR3 reads CASSGGGSYTGELFF. In nucleotides, the CDR3 is TGTGCCAGCTCGGGCGGGGGGTCCTACACCGGGGAGCTGTTTTTT.

This clonotype showed up many times. The rearrangement joins TRBV20-1 to TRBJ2-3; the D is unclear. Germline CDR1 is DFQATT and CDR2 is SNEGSKA (reference sequence). The ends were cut back, 6 bases at V and 4 bases at J, with 17 bases in the middle. The CDR3 totals 14 residues. CDR3 bases: TGCAGTGCACAATTTGTGGCCTCGGCAGATACGCAGTATTTT. It yields the protein CSAQFVASADTQYF.

This clonotype was seen ten or more times. CDR3: CASSHSTTHYEQYF. The CDR3 DNA reads TGTGCCAGCAGCCACTCGACAACCCACTACGAGCAGTACTTC. V usage is TRBV3-1 and J usage is TRBJ2-7; D is unresolved. The ends were cut back, 3 bases at V and 3 bases at J, with 12 bases in the middle. Germline loops: CDR1 LGHDT, CDR2 YNNKEL (reference sequence). The CDR3 spans 14 residues.

A note on this clonotype: With a much larger clone just one base away, this may be a read error. The J gene is TRBJ1-5, the V gene TRBV12-3 or TRBV12-4; either TRBD1 or TRBD2 may supply D (5 bases each). The J call may be incorrect, as the DNA end agrees better with TRBJ2-3. The CDR3 runs 12 residues. CDR3 DNA: TGTGCCAGCACCATTGGGGGTCAGCCCCAGTATTTT. Translated: CASTIGGQPQYF.

In this sample, this clonotype turned up many times. The CDR3 region is CASSGGRSSSYNSPLHF. For the CDR3, the DNA is TGTGCCAGCAGCGGGGGGCGGTCGAGCTCCTATAATTCACCCCTCCACTTT. The genes are TRBV3-1 and TRBJ1-6; TRBD1 might be the D (6 bases). This CDR3 contains 17 residues. V was trimmed by 5 bases and J by 0 bases, leaving 14 bases between them. The germline V gene encodes CDR1 LGHDT and CDR2 YNNKEL (reference sequence).

The rearrangement joins TRBV7-3 to TRBJ2-1; TRBD2 aligns across 12 bases. Trimming removed 5 bases from V and 9 bases from J; junction bases left unmatched: 5. CDR1 and CDR2 from the germline V gene are SGHTA and FQGTGA. The CDR3 runs 14 residues. The CDR3 here is CASSPLAGGLEQFF. In DNA, the CDR3 is TGTGCCAGCAGCCCACTAGCGGGAGGTCTTGAGCAGTTCTTC.

This clonotype was counted many times. J is TRBJ1-6 and V is TRBV4-1, with no clear D. Germline loops: CDR1 MGHRA, CDR2 YSYEKL. V lost 0 bases and J lost 6, with 15 bases in between. This CDR3 is built from 17 residues. The CDR3 region is CASSQDWRQNSNSPLHF. The CDR3 nucleotides are TGCGCCAGCAGCCAAGATTGGCGCCAGAATTCTAATTCACCCCTCCACTTT.

This clonotype was seen repeatedly, ten times or more. A junction boundary mismatches the germline segment, possibly from a read error. The chain joins TRBV12-3 or TRBV12-4 to TRBJ1-1; 9 bases are shared with TRBD1. This CDR3 has 16 residues. The CDR3 here is CASRGQGTLPNTEAFF. The CDR3 nucleotides are TGTGCTAGCAGGGGACAGGGTACTTTACCGAACACTGAAGCTTTCTTT.

This clonotype was recorded many times. This chain connects TRBV29-1 to TRBJ2-1, with 14 positions matching TRBD2. The CDR3 is 14 amino acids. Germline values: CDR1 SQVTM, CDR2 ANQGSEA. J gave up 3 bases and V 6 bases, and 1 base lay outside the gene matches. The CDR3 protein is CSVGTSGGYNEQFF. The CDR3 nucleotides read TGCAGCGTGGGGACTAGCGGGGGCTACAATGAGCAGTTCTTC.

This clonotype was found a few times. V and J are TRBV20-1 and TRBJ2-3, with 8 bases matching TRBD1. The CDR3 has 16 residues. The germline V gene encodes CDR1 DFQATT and CDR2 SNEGSKA (reference sequence). Losses at the gene ends were 1 base for V and 6 bases for J; bases not matched to a gene: 12. The CDR3 nucleotides read TGCAGTGCTAGAGTCACGACAGGGGCACGGGTGGATACGCAGTATTTT. Its translation: CSARVTTGARVDTQYF.

This clonotype showed up many times. The chain employs TRBV20-1 and TRBJ2-5; D gene unclear. This CDR3 has 12 residues. V was trimmed by 3 bases and J by 2 bases, leaving 7 bases between them. From germline, CDR1 is DFQATT and CDR2 SNEGSKA (reference sequence). CDR3 protein: CSASGIQETQYF. The CDR3 DNA sequence: TGCAGTGCTAGCGGTATACAAGAGACCCAGTACTTC.

This clonotype was seen many times. V is TRBV4-1 and J is TRBJ2-3; D ambiguous. The germline CDR1 and CDR2 sequences are MGHRA and YSYEKL. The CDR3 covers 16 residues. The germline V and J ends were trimmed by 1 base and 1 base, with 12 bases remaining between them. The CDR3 is CASSQVVGFGTDTQYF. The DNA for the CDR3 is TGCGCCAGCAGCCAAGTCGTAGGTTTCGGCACAGATACGCAGTATTTT.

This clonotype occurred many times. The chain combines TRBV5-5 with TRBJ2-7; a weak D match, TRBD1 (6 bases). The CDR3 spans 16 residues. Trimming cost V 0 bases and J 1 base, with 14 bases left between them. CDR1 and CDR2 (germline): SGHKS, YYEKEE (reference sequence). CDR3 residues: CASSLARDRPSYEQYF. As DNA, the CDR3 is TGTGCCAGCAGCTTGGCCAGAGACAGGCCATCCTACGAGCAGTACTTC. Using reference TRBV5-5 and TRBJ2-7 for the parts outside the CDR3, the full variable domain is DAGVTQSPTHLIKTRGQQVTLRCSPISGHKSVSWYQQVLGQGPQFIFQYYEKEERGRGNFPDRFSARQFPNYSSELNVNALLLGDSALYLCASSLARDRPSYEQYFGPGTRLTVT.

In this sample, this clonotype turned up many times. The V gene is TRBV15, the J gene TRBJ1-5; tentative D call: TRBD1 (5 bases). The CDR3 has 16 residues. Germline V gene sequence: CDR1 LNHNV, CDR2 YYDKDF (reference sequence). V was trimmed by 5 bases and J by 3 bases, leaving 17 bases between them. This chain's CDR3 is CATSSRGGTFNQPQHF. The CDR3 DNA reads TGTGCCACCAGCTCCCGGGGCGGGACTTTCAATCAGCCCCAGCATTTT. The whole variable domain, remainder taken from reference TRBV15 and TRBJ1-5, is DAMVIQNPRYQVTQFGKPVTLSCSQTLNHNVMYWYQQKSSQAPKLLFHYYDKDFNNEADTPDNFQSRRPNTSFCFLDIRSPGLGDTAMYLCATSSRGGTFNQPQHFGDGTRLSIL.

Many counts were recorded for this clonotype. The V and J genes are TRBV5-1 and TRBJ2-1, with D uncertain. The CDR3 has 14 amino acids. Germline V gene sequence: CDR1 SGHRS, CDR2 YFSETQ. V lost 0 bases and J lost 13, with 17 bases in between. CDR3 sequence: CASSLANSPPLQFF. The CDR3 nucleotides read TGCGCCAGCAGCTTGGCCAATAGCCCACCATTACAGTTCTTC.